The present T cell receptor beta chain was sequenced within a study of human T cells and chemical hapten exposure. On the study more broadly: Per-sample TCR yields varied mainly from small pooled library volume differences.

This clonotype was seen only a few times. In TCRdb, the RACE reads were re-called with MiXCR into one record per CDR3 protein. This table holds some 99,000 distinct CDR3 sequences, 9.2% found once. The CDR3 covers 13 residues. With 3 bases removed from V and 1 base from J, the gap between germline ends came to 9 bases. Germline values: CDR1 DFQATT, CDR2 SNEGSKA (reference sequence). Time point reported: patch test 2, 6 weeks after DPC sensitization. Treatment of the sample: therapeutic diphenylcyclopropenone sensitization with weekly scalp DPC. Blood draws came before every patch-test application. The sequence was obtained from a woman aged 40 to 55 with alopecia areata. Some clones in this sample may be carry-over from other donors' samples. The sequences come from whole blood, collected in connection with sensitization to the hapten diphenylcyclopropenone (DPC). This sequence joins TRBV20-1 and TRBJ1-2; D is undetermined. CDR3 in amino acids: CSARHGVNYGYTF. The CDR3, as DNA: TGCAGTGCTAGGCACGGGGTTAACTATGGCTACACCTTC.